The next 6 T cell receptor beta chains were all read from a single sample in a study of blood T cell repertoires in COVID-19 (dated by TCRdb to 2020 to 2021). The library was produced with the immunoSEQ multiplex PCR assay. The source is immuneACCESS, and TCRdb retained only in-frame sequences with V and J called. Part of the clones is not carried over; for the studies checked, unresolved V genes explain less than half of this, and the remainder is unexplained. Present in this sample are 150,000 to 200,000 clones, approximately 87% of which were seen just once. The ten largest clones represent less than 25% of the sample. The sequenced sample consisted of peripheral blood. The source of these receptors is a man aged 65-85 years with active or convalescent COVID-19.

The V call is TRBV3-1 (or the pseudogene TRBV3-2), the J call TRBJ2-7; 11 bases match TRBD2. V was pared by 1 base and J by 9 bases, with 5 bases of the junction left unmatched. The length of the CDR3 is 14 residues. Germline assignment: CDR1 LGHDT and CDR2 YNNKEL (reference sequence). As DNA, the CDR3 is TGTGCCAGCAGCCAAGGGCTAGCGGGAGGATGGCAGTACTTC. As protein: CASSQGLAGGWQYF.

The CDR3 region has the DNA TGTGCCAGCAGCCAAGGGACAGGGGGTTATGAGACCCAGTACTTC. Residues: CASSQGTGGYETQYF. V usage is TRBV3-1 (or the pseudogene TRBV3-2) and J usage is TRBJ2-5; 10 nucleotides line up with TRBD1. J lost 5 bases, V lost 1 base, and 4 bases had no gene match. CDR1 and CDR2 from the germline V gene are LGHDT and YNNKEL (reference sequence). This CDR3 comprises 15 residues.

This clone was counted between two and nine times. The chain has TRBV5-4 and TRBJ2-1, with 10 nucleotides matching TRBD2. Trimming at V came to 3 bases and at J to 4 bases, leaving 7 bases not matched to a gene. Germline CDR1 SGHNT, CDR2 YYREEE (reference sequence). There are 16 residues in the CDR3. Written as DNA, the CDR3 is TGTGCCAGCAGCTCGATAGCGGGAGGACTATACAATGAGCAGTTCTTC. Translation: CASSSIAGGLYNEQFF.

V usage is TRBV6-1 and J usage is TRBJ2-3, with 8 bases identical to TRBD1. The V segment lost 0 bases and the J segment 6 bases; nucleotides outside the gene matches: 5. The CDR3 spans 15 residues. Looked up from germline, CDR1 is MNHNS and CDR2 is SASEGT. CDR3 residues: CASSEATGGKDTQYF. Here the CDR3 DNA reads TGTGCCAGCAGTGAAGCCACAGGGGGAAAGGATACGCAGTATTTT.

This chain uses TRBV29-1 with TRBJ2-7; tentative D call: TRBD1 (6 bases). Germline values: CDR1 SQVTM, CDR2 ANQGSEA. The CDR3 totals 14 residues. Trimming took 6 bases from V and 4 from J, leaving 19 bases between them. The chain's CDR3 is CSVPRDKGGYEQYF. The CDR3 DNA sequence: TGCAGCGTCCCCCGGGACAAAGGGGGTTACGAGCAGTACTTC.

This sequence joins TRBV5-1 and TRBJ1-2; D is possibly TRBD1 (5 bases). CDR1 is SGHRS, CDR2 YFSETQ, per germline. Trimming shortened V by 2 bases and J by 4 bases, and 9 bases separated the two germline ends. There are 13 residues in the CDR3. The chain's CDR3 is CASSFSQGYGYTF. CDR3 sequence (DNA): TGCGCCAGCAGCTTTAGCCAGGGCTATGGCTACACCTTC.